This T cell receptor (beta chain) was documented in a study of OX40 agonist ivuxolimab in advanced cancers. Study background: Ivuxolimab was delivered to patients intravenously every 2 weeks at doses spanning 0.01 to 10 mg/kg. Dose-escalation patients were diagnosed with hepatocellular carcinoma, melanoma, renal cell cancer or head and neck cancer.

About this clone: Its antigen is currently unknown.

Study-wide findings and caveats: The antigen specificity of the peripheral T cells (those that were expanded) was not determined. Expansion of clones was among the lowest in partial responders at 0.1-3.0 mg/kg.

Generated by immunoSEQ multiplex PCR, the TCRdb table keeps only in-frame clones and is missing some. The sample consists of roughly 50,000 clones, about 81% of them appearing once. Germline CDR1 is WNHNN and CDR2 is SYGVQD (reference sequence). Trimming took 6 bases from V and 4 from J; bases not matched to a gene: 4. The CDR3 has 13 amino acids. The sequenced sample was CD4+ or CD8+ T cells sorted from blood, obtained in a trial of the OX40 agonist ivuxolimab. The sequence was collected from an adult with an advanced solid tumor such as melanoma, head and neck, liver or kidney cancer. This rearrangement joins TRBV10-1 to TRBJ2-3, with 7 bases lining up with TRBD2. The DNA of the CDR3 is TGCGCCAGCAGGCCGGGAGGCGCAGATACGCAGTATTTT. It translates to CASRPGGADTQYF.